This entry features one T cell receptor beta chain sequence. The data stem from a study of T cell responses to AZD1222 COVID-19 vaccine. Germline-derived CDR1 and CDR2 are MNHEY and SVGAGI. V trimming: 5 bases; J trimming: 1 base; junction bases outside the gene matches: 7. CDR3 length: 15 amino acids. TCRdb's table, derived via immunoSEQ multiplex PCR, lists solely in-frame clones and lacks some. The table shows 100,000 to 150,000 clones, with over 75% occurring only once. This chain uses TRBV6-5 with TRBJ1-1; 7 bases agree with TRBD1. The source is an adult in good health. This specimen was peripheral blood, taken on day 0 of AZD1222 vaccination. In DNA form, the CDR3 reads TGTGCCAGCAGTCCGTGGACAGGACAGAACACTGAAGCTTTCTTT. This codes for CASSPWTGQNTEAFF.